These 8 T cell receptor beta chains were sequenced from one sample in a study of T cell responses to AZD1222 COVID-19 vaccine. Sequencing used immunoSEQ multiplex PCR; TCRdb keeps in-frame clones, though not all of them. Of more than 150,000 clones listed, roughly 93% are singletons. Sequenced here: peripheral blood, sampled on day 0 of AZD1222 vaccination. The receptor source for this set is an adult in good health.

This clone was detected once. J is TRBJ2-3 and V is TRBV5-1; a possible D gene is TRBD1 (6 bases). The germline V gene encodes CDR1 SGHRS and CDR2 YFSETQ. The length of the CDR3 is 15 residues. The V end was cut by 4 bases, the J end by 1 base, with 13 bases between. In DNA form, the CDR3 reads TGCGCCAGCAGCAGGACCCGGACAGGCACAGATACGCAGTATTTT. It encodes CASSRTRTGTDTQYF.

The V gene is TRBV9, the J gene TRBJ1-4, with D unclear. The CDR3 covers 14 residues. Germline CDR1 SGDLS, CDR2 YYNGEE. Trimming took 1 base from V and 8 from J, leaving 12 bases between them. The CDR3 sequence: CASSVFVLSEKLFF. The DNA for the CDR3 is TGTGCCAGCAGCGTATTCGTCCTCTCCGAAAAACTGTTTTTT.

This chain connects TRBV28 to TRBJ1-4, with D hard to call. V gave up 3 bases and J gave up 0 bases, with 8 bases separating them. The length of the CDR3 is 15 residues. Per the germline V gene, CDR1 is MDHEN and CDR2 is SYDVKM. The CDR3 DNA sequence: TGTGCCAGCAGTTTCCAAACCGCAACTAATGAAAAACTGTTTTTT. As protein: CASSFQTATNEKLFF.

The rearrangement joins TRBV20-1 to TRBJ2-1; 8 nucleotides align to TRBD2. V dropped 5 bases and J dropped 12; count of bases not matched to a gene: 3. The CDR3 length is 10 residues. Germline lookup yields CDR1 DFQATT and CDR2 SNEGSKA (reference sequence). The CDR3 nucleotides read TGCAGTGCTGTCGGGGGGGGGCAGTTCTTC. The encoded protein is CSAVGGGQFF.

The chain links TRBV9 to TRBJ2-1; D possibly corresponds to TRBD2 (5 bases). V lost 4 bases and J 2 bases, leaving 16 bases between the germline ends. CDR1 and CDR2 from the germline V gene are SGDLS and YYNGEE. This CDR3 contains 16 residues. The chain's CDR3 is CASSPRLSATYNEQFF. The CDR3 DNA sequence: TGTGCCAGCAGCCCCCGACTAAGCGCGACCTACAATGAGCAGTTCTTC.

This sequence joins TRBV10-3 and TRBJ2-7; 9 bases line up with TRBD2. Germline CDR1 ENHRY, CDR2 SYGVKD. The CDR3 totals 14 residues. V lost 7 bases, J lost 2 bases, and 6 bases stayed unmatched. The CDR3 reads CAINPSGNTYEQYF. In DNA form, the CDR3 reads TGTGCCATCAACCCTAGCGGGAATACCTACGAGCAGTACTTC.

This chain joins TRBV9 and TRBJ1-1, with D perhaps matching TRBD1 (5 bases). With 0 bases removed from V and 7 bases from J, the gap between germline ends came to 22 bases. This CDR3 has 17 amino acids. CDR1 and CDR2 (germline): SGDLS, YYNGEE. In DNA, the CDR3 is TGTGCCAGCAGCGTAGGATTATTGGGACCCGACGGCAGTGAAGCTTTCTTT. Protein product: CASSVGLLGPDGSEAFF.

The chain recombines TRBV7-6 with TRBJ2-7, with D tentatively TRBD1 or TRBD2 (5 bases each). The ends were cut back, 2 bases at V and 6 bases at J, with 14 bases in the middle. The CDR3 spans 14 residues. CDR1 SGHVS and CDR2 FNYEAQ come from the germline V gene. The CDR3 coding sequence is TGTGCCAGCAGCTTACGGTTGGGGGTCGCCGAGCAGTACTTC. This encodes CASSLRLGVAEQYF.